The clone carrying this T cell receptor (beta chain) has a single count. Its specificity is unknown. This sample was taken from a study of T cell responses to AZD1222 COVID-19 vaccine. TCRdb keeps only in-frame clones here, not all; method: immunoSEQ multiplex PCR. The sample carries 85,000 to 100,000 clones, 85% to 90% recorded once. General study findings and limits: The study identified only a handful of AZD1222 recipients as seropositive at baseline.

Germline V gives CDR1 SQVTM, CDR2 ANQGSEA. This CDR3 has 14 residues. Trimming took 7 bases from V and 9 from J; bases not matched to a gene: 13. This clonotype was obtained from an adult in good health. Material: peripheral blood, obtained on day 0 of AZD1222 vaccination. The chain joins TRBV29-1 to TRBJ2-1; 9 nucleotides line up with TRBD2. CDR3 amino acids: CSGATGTSNSEQFF. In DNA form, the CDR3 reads TGCAGCGGAGCGACCGGGACTAGCAATAGTGAGCAGTTCTTC.